The TCR beta chain under discussion was sequenced for a study of blood T cell repertoires in COVID-19. Background on the study: Samples of COVID-19 (acute and convalescent) were obtained from the United States, Italy and Spain.

There are 12 residues in the CDR3. Germline CDR1 and CDR2: SNHLY and FYNNEI. V dropped 5 bases and J dropped 7 bases, with 11 bases sitting between them. As originally analysed: By means of reference gene primer amplification, nucleated cell counts were estimated. Measured with immunoSEQ multiplex PCR; TCRdb has only the in-frame clones, and not every one. V and J calls and clone size are as listed in that table; D and trimming were resolved from the DNA. The repertoire holds 40,000 to 45,000 clones, more than 70% seen once, with approximately 2.4% in the top ten. The gene calls are TRBV2 and TRBJ1-1; the D gene is possibly TRBD1 (6 bases). The sample consisted of peripheral blood. The source is a human donor in a cohort sampled during active COVID-19. The CDR3 loop reads CASSPGAIEAFF. The DNA for the CDR3 is TGTGCCAGCAGTCCAGGGGCAATTGAAGCTTTCTTT.